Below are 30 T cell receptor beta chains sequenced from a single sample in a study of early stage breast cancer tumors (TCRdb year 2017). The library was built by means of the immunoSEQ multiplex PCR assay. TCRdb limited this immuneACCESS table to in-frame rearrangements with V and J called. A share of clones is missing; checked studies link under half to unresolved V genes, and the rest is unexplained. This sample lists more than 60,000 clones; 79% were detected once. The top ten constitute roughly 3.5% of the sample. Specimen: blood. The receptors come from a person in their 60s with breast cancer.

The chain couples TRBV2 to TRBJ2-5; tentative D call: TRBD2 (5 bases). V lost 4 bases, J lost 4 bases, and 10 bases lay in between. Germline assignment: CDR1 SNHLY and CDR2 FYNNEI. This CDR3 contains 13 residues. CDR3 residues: CASSVSSLETQYF. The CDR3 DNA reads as TGTGCCAGCAGTGTCTCTAGCCTAGAGACCCAGTACTTC. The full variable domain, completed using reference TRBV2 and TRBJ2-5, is EPEVTQTPSHQVTQMGQEVILRCVPISNHLYFYWYRQILGQKVEFLVSFYNNEISEKSEIFDDQFSVERPDGSNFTLKIRSTKLEDSAMYFCASSVSSLETQYFGPGTRLLVL.

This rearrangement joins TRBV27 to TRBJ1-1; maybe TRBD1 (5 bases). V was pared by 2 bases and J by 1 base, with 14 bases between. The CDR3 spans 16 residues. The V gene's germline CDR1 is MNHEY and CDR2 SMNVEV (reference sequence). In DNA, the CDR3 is TGTGCCAGCAGTTTAAGGACCGGGACGGCGAACACTGAAGCTTTCTTT. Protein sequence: CASSLRTGTANTEAFF.

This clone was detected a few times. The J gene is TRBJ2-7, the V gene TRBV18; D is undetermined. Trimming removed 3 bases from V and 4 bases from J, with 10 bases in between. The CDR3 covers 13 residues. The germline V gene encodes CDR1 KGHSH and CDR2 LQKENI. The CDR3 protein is CASSPAPGYEQYF. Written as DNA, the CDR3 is TGTGCCAGCTCACCGGCGCCGGGTTACGAGCAGTACTTC. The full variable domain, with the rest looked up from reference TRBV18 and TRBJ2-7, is NAGVMQNPRHLVRRRGQEARLRCSPMKGHSHVYWYRQLPEEGLKFMVYLQKENIIDESGMPKERFSAEFPKEGPSILRIQQVVRGDSAAYFCASSPAPGYEQYFGPGTRLTVT.

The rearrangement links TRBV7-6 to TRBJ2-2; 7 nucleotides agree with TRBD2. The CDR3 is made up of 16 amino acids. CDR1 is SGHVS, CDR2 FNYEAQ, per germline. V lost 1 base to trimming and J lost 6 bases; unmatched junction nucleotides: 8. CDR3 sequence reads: CASSLVWRETSGELFF. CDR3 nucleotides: TGTGCCAGCAGCTTAGTCTGGCGGGAGACCTCCGGGGAGCTGTTTTTT.

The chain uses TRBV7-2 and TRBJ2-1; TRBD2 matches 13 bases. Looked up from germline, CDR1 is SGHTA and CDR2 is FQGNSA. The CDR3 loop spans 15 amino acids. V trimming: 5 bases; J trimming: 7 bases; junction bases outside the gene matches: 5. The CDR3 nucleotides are TGTGCCAGCAGCGGCGGACTAGCGGGAGAAAATGAGCAGTTCTTC. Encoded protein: CASSGGLAGENEQFF. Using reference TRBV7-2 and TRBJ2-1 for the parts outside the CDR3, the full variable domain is GAGVSQSPSNKVTEKGKDVELRCDPISGHTALYWYRQSLGQGLEFLIYFQGNSAPDKSGLPSDRFSAERTGGSVSTLTIQRTQQEDSAVYLCASSGGLAGENEQFFGPGTRLTVL.

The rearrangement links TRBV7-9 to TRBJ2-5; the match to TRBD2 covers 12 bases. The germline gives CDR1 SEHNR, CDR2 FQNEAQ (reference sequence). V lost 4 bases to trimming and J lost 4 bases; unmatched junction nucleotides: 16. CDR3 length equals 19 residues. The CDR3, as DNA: TGTGCCAGCAGCTGTACTAGCGGGAGGAGGTTTTGTCTTGGAGAGACCCAGTACTTC. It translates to CASSCTSGRRFCLGETQYF.

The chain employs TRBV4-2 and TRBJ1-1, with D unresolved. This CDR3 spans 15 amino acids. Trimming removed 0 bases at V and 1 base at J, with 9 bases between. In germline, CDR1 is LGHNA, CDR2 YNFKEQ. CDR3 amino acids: CASSQDRQANTEAFF. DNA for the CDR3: TGTGCCAGCAGCCAAGACCGTCAAGCGAACACTGAAGCTTTCTTT.

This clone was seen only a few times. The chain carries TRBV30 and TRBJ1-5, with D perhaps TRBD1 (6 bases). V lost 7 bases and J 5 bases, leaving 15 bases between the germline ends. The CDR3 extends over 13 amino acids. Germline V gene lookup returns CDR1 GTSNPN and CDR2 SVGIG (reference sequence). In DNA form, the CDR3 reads TGTGCCTTGCAGAGGGGGATGGATCAGCCCCAGCATTTT. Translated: CALQRGMDQPQHF.

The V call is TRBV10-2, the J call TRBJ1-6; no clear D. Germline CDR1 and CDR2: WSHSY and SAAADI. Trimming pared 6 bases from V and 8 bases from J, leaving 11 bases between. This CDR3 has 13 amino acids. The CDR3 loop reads CASRRQWDSPLHF. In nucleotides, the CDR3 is TGCGCCAGCAGACGGCAGTGGGATTCACCCCTCCACTTT.

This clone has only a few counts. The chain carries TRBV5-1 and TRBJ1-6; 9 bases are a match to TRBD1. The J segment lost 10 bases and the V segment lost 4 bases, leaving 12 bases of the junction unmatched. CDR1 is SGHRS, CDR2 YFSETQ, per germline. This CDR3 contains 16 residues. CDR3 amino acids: CASSNQGQGRISPLHF. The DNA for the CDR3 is TGCGCCAGCAGCAACCAGGGACAGGGAAGGATCTCACCCCTCCACTTT. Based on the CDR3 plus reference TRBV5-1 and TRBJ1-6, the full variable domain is KAGVTQTPRYLIKTRGQQVTLSCSPISGHRSVSWYQQTPGQGLQFLFEYFSETQRNKGNFPGRFSGRQFSNSRSEMNVSTLELGDSALYLCASSNQGQGRISPLHFGNGTRLTVT.

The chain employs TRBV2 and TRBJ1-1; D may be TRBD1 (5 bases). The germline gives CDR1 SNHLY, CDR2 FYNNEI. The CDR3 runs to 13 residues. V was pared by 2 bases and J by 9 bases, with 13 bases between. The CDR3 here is CASSESGAGKAFF. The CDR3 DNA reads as TGTGCCAGCAGTGAATCCGGGGCAGGGAAAGCTTTCTTT.

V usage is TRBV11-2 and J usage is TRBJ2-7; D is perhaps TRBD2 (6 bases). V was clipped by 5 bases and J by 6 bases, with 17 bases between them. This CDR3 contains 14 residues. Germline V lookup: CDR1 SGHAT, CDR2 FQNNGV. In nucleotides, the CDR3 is TGTGCCAGCAGCGCGGGACTCCCCGACGGCGAGCAGTACTTC. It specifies CASSAGLPDGEQYF.

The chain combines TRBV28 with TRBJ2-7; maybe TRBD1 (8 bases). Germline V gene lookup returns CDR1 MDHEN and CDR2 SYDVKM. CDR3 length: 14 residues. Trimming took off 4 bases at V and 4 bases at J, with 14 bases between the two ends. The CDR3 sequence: CASSSDRGGYEQYF. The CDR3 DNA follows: TGTGCCAGCAGTTCCGACAGGGGAGGGTACGAGCAGTACTTC.

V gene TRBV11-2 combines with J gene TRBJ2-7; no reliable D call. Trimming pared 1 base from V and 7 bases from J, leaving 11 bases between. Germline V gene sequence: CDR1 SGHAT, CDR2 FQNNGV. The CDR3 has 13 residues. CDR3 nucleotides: TGTGCCAGCAGCTTAGGGTCAGTTTTGGAGCAGTACTTC. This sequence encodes CASSLGSVLEQYF.

The chain's CDR3 is CASSAWGGNTEAFF. The DNA for the CDR3 is TGTGCCAGTAGTGCATGGGGGGGAAACACTGAAGCTTTCTTT. This chain uses TRBV19 with TRBJ1-1; tentative D call: TRBD1 (5 bases). V lost 5 bases to trimming and J lost 2 bases, with 12 bases between them. In germline, CDR1 is LNHDA, CDR2 SQIVND (reference sequence). The CDR3 contains 14 residues.

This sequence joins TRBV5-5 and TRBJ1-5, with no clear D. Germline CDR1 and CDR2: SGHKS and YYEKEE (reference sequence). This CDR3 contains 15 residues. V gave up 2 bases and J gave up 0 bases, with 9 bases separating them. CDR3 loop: CASSLYPDSNQPQHF. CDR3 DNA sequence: TGTGCCAGCAGCTTATATCCGGATAGCAATCAGCCCCAGCATTTT.

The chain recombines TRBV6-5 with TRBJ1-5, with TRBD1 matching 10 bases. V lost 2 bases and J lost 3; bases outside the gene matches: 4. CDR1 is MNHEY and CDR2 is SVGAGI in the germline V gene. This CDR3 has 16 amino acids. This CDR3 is CASSYRGQGPNQPQHF. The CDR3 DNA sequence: TGTGCCAGCAGTTACAGGGGACAGGGGCCCAATCAGCCCCAGCATTTT.

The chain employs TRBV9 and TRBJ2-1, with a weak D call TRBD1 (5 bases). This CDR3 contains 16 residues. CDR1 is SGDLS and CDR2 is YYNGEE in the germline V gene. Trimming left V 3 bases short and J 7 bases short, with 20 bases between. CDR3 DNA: TGTGCCAGCAGCGAAGTAAGGGCAGGGATTGGGAATGAGCAGTTCTTC. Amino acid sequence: CASSEVRAGIGNEQFF.

CDR3 in DNA: TGTGCCAGCAGTTTATCGGGGCTCACTAAATTCCGGACAGACAGTTCACCCCTCCACTTT. The encoded protein is CASSLSGLTKFRTDSSPLHF. The rearrangement links TRBV27 to TRBJ1-6; D might be TRBD1 (6 bases). Looked up from germline, CDR1 is MNHEY and CDR2 is SMNVEV (reference sequence). CDR3 length: 20 residues. The V end was cut by 0 bases, the J end by 9 bases, with 27 bases between.

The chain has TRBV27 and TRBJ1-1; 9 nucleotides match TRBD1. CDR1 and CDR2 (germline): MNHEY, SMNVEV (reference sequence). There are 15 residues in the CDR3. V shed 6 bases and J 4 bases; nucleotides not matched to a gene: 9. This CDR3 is CASSLRQGVGTEAFF. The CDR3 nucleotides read TGTGCCAGCAGCCTACGACAGGGGGTCGGCACTGAAGCTTTCTTT.

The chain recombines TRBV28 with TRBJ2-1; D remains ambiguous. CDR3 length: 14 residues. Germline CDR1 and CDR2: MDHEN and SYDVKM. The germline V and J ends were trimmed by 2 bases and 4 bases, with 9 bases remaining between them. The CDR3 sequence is CASSLASSYNEQFF. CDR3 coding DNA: TGTGCCAGCAGTTTAGCTTCTTCGTACAATGAGCAGTTCTTC.

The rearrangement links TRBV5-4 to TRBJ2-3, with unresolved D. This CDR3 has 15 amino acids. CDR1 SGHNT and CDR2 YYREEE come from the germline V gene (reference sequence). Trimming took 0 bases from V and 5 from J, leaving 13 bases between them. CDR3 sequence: CASSLAGEAGDTQYF. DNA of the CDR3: TGTGCCAGCAGCTTGGCTGGAGAAGCTGGAGATACGCAGTATTTT.

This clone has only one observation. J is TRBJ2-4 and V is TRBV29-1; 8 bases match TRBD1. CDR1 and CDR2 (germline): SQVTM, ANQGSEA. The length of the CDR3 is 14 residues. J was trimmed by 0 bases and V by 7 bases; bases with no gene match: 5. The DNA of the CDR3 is TGCAGCGCGGGGGACAGGTTAGCCAAAAACATTCAGTACTTC. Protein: CSAGDRLAKNIQYF.

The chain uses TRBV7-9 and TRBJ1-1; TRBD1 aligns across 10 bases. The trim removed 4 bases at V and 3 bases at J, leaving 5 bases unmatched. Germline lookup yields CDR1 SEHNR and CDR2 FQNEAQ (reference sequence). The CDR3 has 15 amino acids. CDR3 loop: CASSSGQGHDTEAFF. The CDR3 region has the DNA TGTGCCAGCAGCTCGGGACAGGGGCATGACACTGAAGCTTTCTTT.

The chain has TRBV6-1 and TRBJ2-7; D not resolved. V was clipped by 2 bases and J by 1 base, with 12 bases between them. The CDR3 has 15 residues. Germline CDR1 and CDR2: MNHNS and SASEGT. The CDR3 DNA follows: TGTGCCAGCAGTGAAATGGGGATGCGGTCCTACGAGCAGTACTTC. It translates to CASSEMGMRSYEQYF.

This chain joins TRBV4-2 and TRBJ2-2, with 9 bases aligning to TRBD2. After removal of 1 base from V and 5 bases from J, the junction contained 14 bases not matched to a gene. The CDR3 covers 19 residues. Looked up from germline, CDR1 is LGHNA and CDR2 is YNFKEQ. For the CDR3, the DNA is TGTGCCAGCAGCCAAGCAATTCTTGGCGGGAGGGGAAAAACCGGGGAGCTGTTTTTT. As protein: CASSQAILGGRGKTGELFF.

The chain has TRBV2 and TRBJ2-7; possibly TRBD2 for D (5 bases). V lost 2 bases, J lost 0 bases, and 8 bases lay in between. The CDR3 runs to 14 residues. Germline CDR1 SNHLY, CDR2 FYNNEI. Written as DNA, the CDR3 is TGTGCCAGCAGTGAAAGAGGGTCCTCCTACGAGCAGTACTTC. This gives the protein CASSERGSSYEQYF.

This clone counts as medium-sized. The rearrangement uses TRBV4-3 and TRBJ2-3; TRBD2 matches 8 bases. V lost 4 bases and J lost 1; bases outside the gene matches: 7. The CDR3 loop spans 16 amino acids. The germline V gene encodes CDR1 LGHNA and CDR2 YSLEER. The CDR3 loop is CASSRPLAGCTDTQYF. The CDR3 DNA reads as TGCGCCAGCAGCCGCCCGCTAGCGGGTTGCACAGATACGCAGTATTTT.

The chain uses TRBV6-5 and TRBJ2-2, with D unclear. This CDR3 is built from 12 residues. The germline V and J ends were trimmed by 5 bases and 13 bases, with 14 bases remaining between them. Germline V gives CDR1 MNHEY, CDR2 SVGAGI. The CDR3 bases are TGTGCCAGCAGTCGCCCGTATGGGCGGCTGTTTTTT. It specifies CASSRPYGRLFF.

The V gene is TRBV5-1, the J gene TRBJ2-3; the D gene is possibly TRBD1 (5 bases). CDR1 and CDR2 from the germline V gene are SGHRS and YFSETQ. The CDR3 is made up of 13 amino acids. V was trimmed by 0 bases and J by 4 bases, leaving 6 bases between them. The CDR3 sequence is CASSLGGADTQYF. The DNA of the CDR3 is TGCGCCAGCAGCTTGGGGGGCGCAGATACGCAGTATTTT.